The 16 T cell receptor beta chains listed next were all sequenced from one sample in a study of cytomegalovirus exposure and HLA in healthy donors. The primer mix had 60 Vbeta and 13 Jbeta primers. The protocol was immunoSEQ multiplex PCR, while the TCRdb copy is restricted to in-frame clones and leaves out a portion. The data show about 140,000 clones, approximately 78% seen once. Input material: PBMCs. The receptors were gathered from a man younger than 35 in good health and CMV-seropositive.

Here the CDR3 DNA reads TGTGCCAGCAGCTTGGTTAGGGACACCTACGAGCAGTACTTC. This encodes CASSLVRDTYEQYF. This sequence joins TRBV5-6 and TRBJ2-7, with a possible D match to TRBD1 (6 bases). This CDR3 spans 14 amino acids. CDR1 and CDR2 (germline): SGHDT, YYEEEE. Deletions cut 0 bases from V and 2 bases from J, with 9 bases between.

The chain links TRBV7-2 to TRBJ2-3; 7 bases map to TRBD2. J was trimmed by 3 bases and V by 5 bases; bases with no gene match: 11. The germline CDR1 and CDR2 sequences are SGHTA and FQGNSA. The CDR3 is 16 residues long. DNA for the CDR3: TGTGCCAGCAGCCCCTACAGCGGGACCTTTACAGATACGCAGTATTTT. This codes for CASSPYSGTFTDTQYF.

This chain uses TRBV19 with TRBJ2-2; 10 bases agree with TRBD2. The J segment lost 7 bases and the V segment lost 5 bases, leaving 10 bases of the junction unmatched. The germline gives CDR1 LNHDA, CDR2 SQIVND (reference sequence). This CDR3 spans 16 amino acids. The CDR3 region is CASSGASGRVGGELFF. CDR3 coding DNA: TGTGCCAGTAGTGGGGCTAGCGGGAGAGTCGGCGGGGAGCTGTTTTTT.

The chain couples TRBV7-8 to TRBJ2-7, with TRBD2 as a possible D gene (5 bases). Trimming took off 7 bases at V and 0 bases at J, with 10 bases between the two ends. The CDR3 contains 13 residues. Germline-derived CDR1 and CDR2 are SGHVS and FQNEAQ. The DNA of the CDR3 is TGTGCCAGCACCCTCGGGGTCTCCTACGAGCAGTACTTC. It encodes CASTLGVSYEQYF.

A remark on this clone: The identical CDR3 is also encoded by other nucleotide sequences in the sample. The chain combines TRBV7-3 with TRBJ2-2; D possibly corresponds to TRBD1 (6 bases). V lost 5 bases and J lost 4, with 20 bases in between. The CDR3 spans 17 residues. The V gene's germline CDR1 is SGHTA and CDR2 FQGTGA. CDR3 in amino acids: CASSLDRTVTSTGELFF. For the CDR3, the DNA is TGTGCCAGCAGCCTAGATAGGACAGTTACTTCCACCGGGGAGCTGTTTTTT.

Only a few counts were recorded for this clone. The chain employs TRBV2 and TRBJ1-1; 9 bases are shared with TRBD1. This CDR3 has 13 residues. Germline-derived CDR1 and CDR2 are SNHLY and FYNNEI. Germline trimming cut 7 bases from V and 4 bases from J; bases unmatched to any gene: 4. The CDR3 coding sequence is TGTGCCAGCACCCCACAGGGGGCCACTGAAGCTTTCTTT. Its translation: CASTPQGATEAFF.

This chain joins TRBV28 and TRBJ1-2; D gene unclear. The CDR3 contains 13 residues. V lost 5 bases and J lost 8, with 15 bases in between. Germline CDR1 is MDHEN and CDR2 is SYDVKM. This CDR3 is CASSTHPGGGYTF. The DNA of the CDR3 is TGTGCCAGCAGTACACACCCAGGAGGAGGCTACACCTTC.

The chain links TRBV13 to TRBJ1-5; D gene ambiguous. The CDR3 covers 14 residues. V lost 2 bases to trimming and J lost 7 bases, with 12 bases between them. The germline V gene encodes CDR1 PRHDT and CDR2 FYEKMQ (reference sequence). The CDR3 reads CASSLRGSGQPQHF. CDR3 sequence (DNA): TGTGCCAGCAGCTTACGAGGGAGCGGGCAGCCCCAGCATTTT.

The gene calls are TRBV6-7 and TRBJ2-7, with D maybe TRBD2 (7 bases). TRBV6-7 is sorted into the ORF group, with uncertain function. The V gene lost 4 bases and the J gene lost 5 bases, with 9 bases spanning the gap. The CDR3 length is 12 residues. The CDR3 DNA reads TGTGCCAGCAGTTGGGGGGGCAACGAGCAGTACTTC. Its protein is CASSWGGNEQYF.

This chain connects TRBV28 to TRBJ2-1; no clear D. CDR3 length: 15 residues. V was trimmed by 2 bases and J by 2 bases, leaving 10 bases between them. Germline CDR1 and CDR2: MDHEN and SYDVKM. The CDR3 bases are TGTGCCAGCAGTTTAGGGCAGATTACCTACAATGAGCAGTTCTTC. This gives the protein CASSLGQITYNEQFF.

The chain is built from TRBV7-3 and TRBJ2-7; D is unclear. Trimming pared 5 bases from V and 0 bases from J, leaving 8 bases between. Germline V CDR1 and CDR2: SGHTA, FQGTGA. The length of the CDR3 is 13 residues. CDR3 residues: CASSPPSSYEQYF. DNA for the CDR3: TGTGCCAGCAGCCCGCCTAGCTCCTACGAGCAGTACTTC. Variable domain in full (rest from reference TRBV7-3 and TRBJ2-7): GAGVSQTPSNKVTEKGKYVELRCDPISGHTALYWYRQSLGQGPEFLIYFQGTGAADDSGLPNDRFFAVRPEGSVSTLKIQRTERGDSAVYLCASSPPSSYEQYFGPGTRLTVT.

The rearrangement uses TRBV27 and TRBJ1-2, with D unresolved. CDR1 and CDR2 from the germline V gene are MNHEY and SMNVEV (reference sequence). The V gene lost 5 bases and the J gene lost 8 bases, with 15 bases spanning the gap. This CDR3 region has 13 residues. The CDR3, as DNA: TGTGCCAGCAGTCTCCCGGGAGGTTACGGCTACACCTTC. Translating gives CASSLPGGYGYTF.

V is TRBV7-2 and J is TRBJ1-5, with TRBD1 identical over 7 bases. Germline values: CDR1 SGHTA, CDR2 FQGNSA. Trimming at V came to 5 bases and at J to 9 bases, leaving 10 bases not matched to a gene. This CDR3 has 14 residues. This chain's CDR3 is CASSPGQTAMPQHF. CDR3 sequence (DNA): TGTGCCAGCAGCCCGGGACAGACTGCAATGCCCCAGCATTTT. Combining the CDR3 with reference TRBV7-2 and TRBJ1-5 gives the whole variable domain GAGVSQSPSNKVTEKGKDVELRCDPISGHTALYWYRQSLGQGLEFLIYFQGNSAPDKSGLPSDRFSAERTGGSVSTLTIQRTQQEDSAVYLCASSPGQTAMPQHFGDGTRLSIL.

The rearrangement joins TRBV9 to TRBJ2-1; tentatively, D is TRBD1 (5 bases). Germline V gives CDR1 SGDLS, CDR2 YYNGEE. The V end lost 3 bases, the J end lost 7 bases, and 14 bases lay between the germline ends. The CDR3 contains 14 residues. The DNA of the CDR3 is TGTGCCAGCAGCGCCGGACACTTGGGGAATGAGCAGTTCTTC. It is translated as CASSAGHLGNEQFF.

The CDR3 here is CASSLSPTGTLSYEQYF. CDR3 coding DNA: TGTGCCAGCAGCTTAAGCCCCACAGGGACCCTCTCCTACGAGCAGTACTTC. The rearrangement joins TRBV5-6 to TRBJ2-7, with D possibly TRBD1 on 6 matching bases. The CDR3 runs to 17 residues. The germline V gene encodes CDR1 SGHDT and CDR2 YYEEEE. The V end was cut by 2 bases, the J end by 0 bases, with 18 bases between.

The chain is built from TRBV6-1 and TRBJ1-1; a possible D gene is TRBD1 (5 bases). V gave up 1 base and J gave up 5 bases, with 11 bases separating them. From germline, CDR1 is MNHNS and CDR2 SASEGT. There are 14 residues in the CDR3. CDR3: CASSEGTILTEAFF. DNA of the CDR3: TGTGCCAGCAGTGAAGGGACAATCTTGACTGAAGCTTTCTTT.